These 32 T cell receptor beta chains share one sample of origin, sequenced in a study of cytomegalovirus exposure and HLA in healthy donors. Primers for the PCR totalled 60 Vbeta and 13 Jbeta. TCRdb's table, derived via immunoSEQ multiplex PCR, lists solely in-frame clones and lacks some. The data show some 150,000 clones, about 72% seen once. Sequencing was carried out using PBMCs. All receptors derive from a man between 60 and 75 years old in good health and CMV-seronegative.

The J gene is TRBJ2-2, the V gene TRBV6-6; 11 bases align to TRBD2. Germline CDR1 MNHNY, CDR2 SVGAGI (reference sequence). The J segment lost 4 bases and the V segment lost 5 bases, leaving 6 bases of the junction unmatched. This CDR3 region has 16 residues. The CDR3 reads CASSPQGLAATGELFF. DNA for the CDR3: TGTGCCAGCAGTCCCCAGGGACTAGCGGCCACCGGGGAGCTGTTTTTT.

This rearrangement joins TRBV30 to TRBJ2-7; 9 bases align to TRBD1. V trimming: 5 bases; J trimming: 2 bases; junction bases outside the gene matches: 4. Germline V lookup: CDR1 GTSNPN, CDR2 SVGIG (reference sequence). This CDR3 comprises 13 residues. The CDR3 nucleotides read TGTGCCTGGGGGGGACAGGGTGCCTACGAGCAGTACTTC. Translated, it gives CAWGGQGAYEQYF. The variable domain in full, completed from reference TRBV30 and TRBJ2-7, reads SQTIHQWPATLVQPVGSPLSLECTVEGTSNPNLYWYRQAAGRGLQLLFYSVGIGQISSEVPQNLSASRPQDRQFILSSKKLLLSDSGFYLCAWGGQGAYEQYFGPGTRLTVT.

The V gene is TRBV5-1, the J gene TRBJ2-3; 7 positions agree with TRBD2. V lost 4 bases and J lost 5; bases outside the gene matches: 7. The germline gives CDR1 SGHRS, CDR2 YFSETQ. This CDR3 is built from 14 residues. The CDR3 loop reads CASSGELALDTQYF. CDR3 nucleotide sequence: TGCGCCAGCAGCGGGGAACTAGCGCTAGATACGCAGTATTTT.

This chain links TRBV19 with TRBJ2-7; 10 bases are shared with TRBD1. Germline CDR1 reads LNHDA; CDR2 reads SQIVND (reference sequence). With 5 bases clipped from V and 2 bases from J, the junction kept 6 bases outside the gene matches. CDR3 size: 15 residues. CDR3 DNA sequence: TGTGCCAGTAGTCCTCGGACAGGGGGGACCTACGAGCAGTACTTC. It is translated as CASSPRTGGTYEQYF.

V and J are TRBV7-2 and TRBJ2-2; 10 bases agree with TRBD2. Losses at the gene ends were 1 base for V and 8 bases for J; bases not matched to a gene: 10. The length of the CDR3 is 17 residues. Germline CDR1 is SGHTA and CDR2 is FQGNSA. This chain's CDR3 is CASSLVALAGVGGELFF. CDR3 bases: TGTGCCAGCAGCTTAGTGGCCCTAGCGGGAGTAGGGGGGGAGCTGTTTTTT.

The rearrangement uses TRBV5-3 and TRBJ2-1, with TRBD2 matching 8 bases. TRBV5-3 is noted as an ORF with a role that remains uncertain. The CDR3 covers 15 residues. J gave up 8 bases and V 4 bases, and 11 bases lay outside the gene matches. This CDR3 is CARSHGRALSHEQFF. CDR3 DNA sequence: TGTGCCAGAAGCCACGGGAGGGCCTTATCTCATGAGCAGTTCTTC.

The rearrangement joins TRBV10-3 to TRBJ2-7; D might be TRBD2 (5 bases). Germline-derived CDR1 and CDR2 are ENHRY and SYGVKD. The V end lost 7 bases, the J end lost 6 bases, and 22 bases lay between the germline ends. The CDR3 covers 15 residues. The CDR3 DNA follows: TGTGCCATCACCCGGGATGGGGAGACGGGAAGCGAGCAGTACTTC. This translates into CAITRDGETGSEQYF.

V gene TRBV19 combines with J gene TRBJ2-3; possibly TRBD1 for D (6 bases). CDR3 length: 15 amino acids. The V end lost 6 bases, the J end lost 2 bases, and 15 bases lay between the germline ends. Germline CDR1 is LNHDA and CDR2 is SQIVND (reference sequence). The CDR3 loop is CASRDPGTTTDTQYF. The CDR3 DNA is TGTGCCAGTAGGGATCCCGGGACAACCACAGATACGCAGTATTTT.

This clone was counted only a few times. CDR3 sequence (DNA): TGTGCCAGCAGCCTCTCTTACAGGGGGCGGATGAACACTGAAGCTTTCTTT. Protein product: CASSLSYRGRMNTEAFF. The chain couples TRBV7-2 to TRBJ1-1; 9 nucleotides line up with TRBD1. Germline V gives CDR1 SGHTA, CDR2 FQGNSA. The trim removed 5 bases at V and 0 bases at J, leaving 10 bases unmatched. The CDR3 runs to 17 residues.

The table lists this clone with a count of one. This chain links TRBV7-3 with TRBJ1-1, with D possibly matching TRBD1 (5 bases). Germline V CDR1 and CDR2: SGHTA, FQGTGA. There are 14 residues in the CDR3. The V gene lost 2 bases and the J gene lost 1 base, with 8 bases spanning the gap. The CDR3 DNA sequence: TGTGCCAGCAGCTTAGGGGGGACGAACACTGAAGCTTTCTTT. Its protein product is CASSLGGTNTEAFF. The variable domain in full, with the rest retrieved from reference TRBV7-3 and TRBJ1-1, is GAGVSQTPSNKVTEKGKYVELRCDPISGHTALYWYRQSLGQGPEFLIYFQGTGAADDSGLPNDRFFAVRPEGSVSTLKIQRTERGDSAVYLCASSLGGTNTEAFFGQGTRLTVV.

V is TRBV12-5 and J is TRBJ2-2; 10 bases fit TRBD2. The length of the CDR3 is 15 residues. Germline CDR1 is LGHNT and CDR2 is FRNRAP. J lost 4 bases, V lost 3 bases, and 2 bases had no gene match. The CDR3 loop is CASGFLAGATGELFF. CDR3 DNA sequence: TGTGCTAGTGGTTTTCTAGCGGGGGCCACCGGGGAGCTGTTTTTT.

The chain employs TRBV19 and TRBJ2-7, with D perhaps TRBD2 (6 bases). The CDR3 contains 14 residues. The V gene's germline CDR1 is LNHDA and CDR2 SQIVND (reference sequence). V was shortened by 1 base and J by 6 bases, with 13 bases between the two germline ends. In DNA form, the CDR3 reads TGTGCCAGTAGTATAGTTAGGGGAGGAACCGAGCAGTACTTC. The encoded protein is CASSIVRGGTEQYF.

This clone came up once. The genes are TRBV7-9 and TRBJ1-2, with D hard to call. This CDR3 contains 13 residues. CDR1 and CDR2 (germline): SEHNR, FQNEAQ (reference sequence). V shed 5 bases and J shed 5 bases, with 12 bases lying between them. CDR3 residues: CASSTGGDYGYTF. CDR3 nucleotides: TGTGCCAGCAGCACGGGAGGAGATTATGGCTACACCTTC.

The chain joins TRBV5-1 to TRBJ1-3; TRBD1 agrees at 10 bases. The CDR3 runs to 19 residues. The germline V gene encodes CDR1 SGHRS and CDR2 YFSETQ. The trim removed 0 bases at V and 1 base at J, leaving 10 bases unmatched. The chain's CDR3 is CASSLGPQPGQGSGNTIYF. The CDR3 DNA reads TGCGCCAGCAGCTTGGGCCCACAACCGGGACAGGGGTCTGGAAACACCATATATTTT.

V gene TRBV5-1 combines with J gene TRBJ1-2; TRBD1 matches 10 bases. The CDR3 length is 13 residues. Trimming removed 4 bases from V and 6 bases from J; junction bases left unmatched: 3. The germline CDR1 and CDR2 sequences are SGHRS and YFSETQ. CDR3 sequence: CASSAGQGDGYTF. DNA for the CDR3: TGCGCCAGCAGCGCTGGACAGGGGGATGGCTACACCTTC.

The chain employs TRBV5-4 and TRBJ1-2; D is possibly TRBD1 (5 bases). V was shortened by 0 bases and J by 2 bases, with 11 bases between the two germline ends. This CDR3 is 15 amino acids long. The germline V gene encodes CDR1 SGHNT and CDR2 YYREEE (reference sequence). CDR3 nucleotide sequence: TGTGCCAGCAGCTTGGCCTCGCGACAGAACTATGGCTACACCTTC. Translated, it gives CASSLASRQNYGYTF.

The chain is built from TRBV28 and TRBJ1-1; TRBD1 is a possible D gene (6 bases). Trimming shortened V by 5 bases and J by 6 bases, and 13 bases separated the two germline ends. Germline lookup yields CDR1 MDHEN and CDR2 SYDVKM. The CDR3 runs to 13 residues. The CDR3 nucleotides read TGTGCCAGCAGTCAGGGGATTCGGGCTGAAGCTTTCTTT. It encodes CASSQGIRAEAFF.

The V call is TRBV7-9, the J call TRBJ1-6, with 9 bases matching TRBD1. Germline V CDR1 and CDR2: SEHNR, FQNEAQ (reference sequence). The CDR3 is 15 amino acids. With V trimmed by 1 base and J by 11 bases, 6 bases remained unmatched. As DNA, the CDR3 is TGTGCCAGCAGCTTAGTCGGGACAGGGACTGCACCCCTCCACTTT. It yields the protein CASSLVGTGTAPLHF. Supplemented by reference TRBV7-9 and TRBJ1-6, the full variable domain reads DTGVSQNPRHKITKRGQNVTFRCDPISEHNRLYWYRQTLGQGPEFLTYFQNEAQLEKSRLLSDRFSAERPKGSFSTLEIQRTEQGDSAMYLCASSLVGTGTAPLHFGNGTRLTVT.

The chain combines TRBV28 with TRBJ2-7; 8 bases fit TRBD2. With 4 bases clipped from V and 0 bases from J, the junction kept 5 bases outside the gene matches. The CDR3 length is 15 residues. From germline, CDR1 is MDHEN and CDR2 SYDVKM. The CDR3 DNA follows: TGTGCCAGCAGTTCCGGGACTAGAGTCTCCTACGAGCAGTACTTC. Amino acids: CASSSGTRVSYEQYF.

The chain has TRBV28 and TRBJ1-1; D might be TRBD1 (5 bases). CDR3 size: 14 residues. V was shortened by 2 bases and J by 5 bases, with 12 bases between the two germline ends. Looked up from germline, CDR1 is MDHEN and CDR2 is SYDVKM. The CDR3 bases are TGTGCCAGCAGTTTAGGGGGGGATTATACTGAAGCTTTCTTT. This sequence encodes CASSLGGDYTEAFF.

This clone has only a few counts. The CDR3 sequence is CASSFAGRWQGAHYGYTF. The CDR3 DNA follows: TGTGCCAGCAGTTTTGCCGGTCGATGGCAGGGGGCGCATTATGGCTACACCTTC. The genes are TRBV28 and TRBJ1-2; 8 bases align to TRBD1. The CDR3 contains 18 residues. V lost 3 bases to trimming and J lost 5 bases; unmatched junction nucleotides: 17. Germline values: CDR1 MDHEN, CDR2 SYDVKM.

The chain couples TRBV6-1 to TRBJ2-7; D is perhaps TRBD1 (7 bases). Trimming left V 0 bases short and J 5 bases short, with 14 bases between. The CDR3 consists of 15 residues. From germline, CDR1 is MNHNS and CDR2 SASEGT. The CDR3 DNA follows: TGTGCCAGCAGTGAAGCGCTTCAGGGGGGCGACGAGCAGTACTTC. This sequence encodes CASSEALQGGDEQYF.

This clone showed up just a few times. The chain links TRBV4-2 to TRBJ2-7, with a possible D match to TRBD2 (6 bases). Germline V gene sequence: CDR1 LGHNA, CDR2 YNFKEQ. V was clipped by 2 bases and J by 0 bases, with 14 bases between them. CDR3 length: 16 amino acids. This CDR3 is CASSQYSAGSSYEQYF. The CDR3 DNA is TGTGCCAGCAGCCAATACTCGGCGGGAAGCTCCTACGAGCAGTACTTC.

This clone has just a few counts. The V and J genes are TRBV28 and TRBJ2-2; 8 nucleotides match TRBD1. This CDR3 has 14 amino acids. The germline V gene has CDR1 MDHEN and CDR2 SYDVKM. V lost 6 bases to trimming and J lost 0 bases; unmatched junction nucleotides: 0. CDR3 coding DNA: TGTGCCAGCAGGGGACAGGCGAACACCGGGGAGCTGTTTTTT. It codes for CASRGQANTGELFF.

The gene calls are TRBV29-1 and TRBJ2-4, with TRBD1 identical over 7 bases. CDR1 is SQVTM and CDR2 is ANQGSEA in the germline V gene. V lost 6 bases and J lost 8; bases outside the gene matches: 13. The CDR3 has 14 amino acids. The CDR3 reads CSVTGTVKGDIQYF. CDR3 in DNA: TGCAGCGTCACCGGGACAGTTAAGGGGGACATTCAGTACTTC.

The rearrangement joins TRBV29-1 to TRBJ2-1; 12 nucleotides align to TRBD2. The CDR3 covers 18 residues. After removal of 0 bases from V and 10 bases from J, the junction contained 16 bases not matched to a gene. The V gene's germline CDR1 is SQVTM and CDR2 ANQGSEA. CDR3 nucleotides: TGCAGCGTTGAAGATGGTCGGACTAGCGGGACCCGAAGGTACGAGCAGTTCTTC. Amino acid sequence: CSVEDGRTSGTRRYEQFF.

CDR3 sequence reads: CASRRGGGEEAFF. The DNA for the CDR3 is TGCGCCAGCAGACGGGGAGGAGGGGAGGAAGCTTTCTTT. This chain connects TRBV5-1 to TRBJ1-1, with a tentative D call TRBD1 (5 bases). Per germline, CDR1 SGHRS and CDR2 YFSETQ. The CDR3 extends over 13 amino acids. The V and J ends lost 5 bases and 8 bases respectively, with 16 bases between them. The full variable domain, rest sourced from reference TRBV5-1 and TRBJ1-1, is KAGVTQTPRYLIKTRGQQVTLSCSPISGHRSVSWYQQTPGQGLQFLFEYFSETQRNKGNFPGRFSGRQFSNSRSEMNVSTLELGDSALYLCASRRGGGEEAFFGQGTRLTVV.

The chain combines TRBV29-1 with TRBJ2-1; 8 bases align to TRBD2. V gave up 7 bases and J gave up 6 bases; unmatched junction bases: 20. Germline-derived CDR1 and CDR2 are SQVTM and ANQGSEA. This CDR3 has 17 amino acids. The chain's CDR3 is CSAAPGLGGGVGNEQFF. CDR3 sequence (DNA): TGCAGCGCTGCCCCGGGACTAGGAGGGGGGGTGGGCAATGAGCAGTTCTTC.

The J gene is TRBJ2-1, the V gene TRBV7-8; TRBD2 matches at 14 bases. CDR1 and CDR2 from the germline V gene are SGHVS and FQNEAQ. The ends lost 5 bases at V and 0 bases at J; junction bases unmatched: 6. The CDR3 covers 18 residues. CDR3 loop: CASSGGLAGAVSYNEQFF. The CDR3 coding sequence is TGTGCCAGCAGCGGGGGACTAGCGGGAGCGGTCTCCTACAATGAGCAGTTCTTC.

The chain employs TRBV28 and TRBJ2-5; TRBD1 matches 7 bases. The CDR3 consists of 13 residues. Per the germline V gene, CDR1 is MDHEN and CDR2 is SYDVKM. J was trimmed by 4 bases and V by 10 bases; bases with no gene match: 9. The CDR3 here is CATYRQGTETQYF. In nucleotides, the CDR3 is TGTGCCACTTATAGACAGGGCACAGAGACCCAGTACTTC.

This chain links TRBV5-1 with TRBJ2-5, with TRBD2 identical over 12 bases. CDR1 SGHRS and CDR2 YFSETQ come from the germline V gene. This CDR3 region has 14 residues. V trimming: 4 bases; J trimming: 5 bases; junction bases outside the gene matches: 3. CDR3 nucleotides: TGCGCCAGCAGCCGGACTAGCGGGACGGAGACCCAGTACTTC. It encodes CASSRTSGTETQYF.

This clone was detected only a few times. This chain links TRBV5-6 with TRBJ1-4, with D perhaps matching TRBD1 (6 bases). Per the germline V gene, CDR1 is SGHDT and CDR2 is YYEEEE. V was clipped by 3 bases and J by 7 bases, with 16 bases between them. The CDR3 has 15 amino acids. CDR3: CASSSYRVSFEKLFF. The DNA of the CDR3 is TGTGCCAGCAGCTCCTACAGGGTATCATTTGAAAAACTGTTTTTT.